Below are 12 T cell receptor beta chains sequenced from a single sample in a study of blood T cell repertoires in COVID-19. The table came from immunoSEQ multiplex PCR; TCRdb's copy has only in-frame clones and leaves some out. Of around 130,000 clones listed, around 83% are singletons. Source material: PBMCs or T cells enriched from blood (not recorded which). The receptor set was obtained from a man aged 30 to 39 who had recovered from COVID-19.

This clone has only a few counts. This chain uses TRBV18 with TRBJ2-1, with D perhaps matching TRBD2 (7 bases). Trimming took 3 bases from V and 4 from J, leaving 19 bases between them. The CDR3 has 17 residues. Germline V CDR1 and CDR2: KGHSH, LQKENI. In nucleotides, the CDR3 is TGTGCCAGCTCACCTCCAGGGGTGGCTAGCGGATACAATGAGCAGTTCTTC. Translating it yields CASSPPGVASGYNEQFF.

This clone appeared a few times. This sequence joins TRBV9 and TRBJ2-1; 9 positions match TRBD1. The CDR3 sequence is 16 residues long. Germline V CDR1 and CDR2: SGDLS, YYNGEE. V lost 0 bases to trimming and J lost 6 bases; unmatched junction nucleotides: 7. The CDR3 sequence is CASSVVGDRVTNEQFF. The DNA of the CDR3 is TGTGCCAGCAGCGTAGTCGGGGACAGGGTCACCAATGAGCAGTTCTTC. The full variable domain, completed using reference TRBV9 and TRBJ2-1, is DSGVTQTPKHLITATGQRVTLRCSPRSGDLSVYWYQQSLDQGLQFLIQYYNGEERAKGNILERFSAQQFPDLHSELNLSSLELGDSALYFCASSVVGDRVTNEQFFGPGTRLTVL.

CDR3 loop: CASSASNYGYTF. In DNA form, the CDR3 reads TGTGCCAGCTCCGCCAGTAACTATGGCTACACCTTC. The chain has TRBV6-5 and TRBJ1-2, with D uncertain. Germline-derived CDR1 and CDR2 are MNHEY and SVGAGI. Trimming pared 8 bases from V and 1 base from J, leaving 8 bases between. The CDR3 sequence is 12 residues long.

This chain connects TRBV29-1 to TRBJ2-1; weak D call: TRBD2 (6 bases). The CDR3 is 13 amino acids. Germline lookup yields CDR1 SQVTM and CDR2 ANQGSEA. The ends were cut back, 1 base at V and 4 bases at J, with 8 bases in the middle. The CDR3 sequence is CSVEGGVYNEQFF. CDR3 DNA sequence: TGCAGCGTTGAAGGCGGGGTTTACAATGAGCAGTTCTTC.

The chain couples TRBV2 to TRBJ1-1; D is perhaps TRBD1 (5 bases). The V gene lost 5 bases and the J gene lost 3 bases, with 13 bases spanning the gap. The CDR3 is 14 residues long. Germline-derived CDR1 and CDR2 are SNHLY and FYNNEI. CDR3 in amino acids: CASSKQVKDTEAFF. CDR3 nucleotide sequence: TGTGCCAGCAGTAAACAGGTTAAGGACACTGAAGCTTTCTTT. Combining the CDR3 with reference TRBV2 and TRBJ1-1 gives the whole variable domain EPEVTQTPSHQVTQMGQEVILRCVPISNHLYFYWYRQILGQKVEFLVSFYNNEISEKSEIFDDQFSVERPDGSNFTLKIRSTKLEDSAMYFCASSKQVKDTEAFFGQGTRLTVV.

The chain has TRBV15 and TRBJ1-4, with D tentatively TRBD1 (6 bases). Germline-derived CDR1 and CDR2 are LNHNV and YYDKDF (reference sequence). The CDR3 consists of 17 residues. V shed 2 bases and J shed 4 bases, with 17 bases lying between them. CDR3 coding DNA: TGTGCCACCAGCAGATTATGGGTCGGACAGAATAATGAAAAACTGTTTTTT. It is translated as CATSRLWVGQNNEKLFF.

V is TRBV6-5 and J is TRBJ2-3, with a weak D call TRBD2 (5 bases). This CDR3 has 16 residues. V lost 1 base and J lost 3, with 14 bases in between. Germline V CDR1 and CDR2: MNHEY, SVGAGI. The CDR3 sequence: CASSYYRPRGTDTQYF. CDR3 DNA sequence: TGTGCCAGCAGTTACTATCGACCCCGAGGGACAGATACGCAGTATTTT.

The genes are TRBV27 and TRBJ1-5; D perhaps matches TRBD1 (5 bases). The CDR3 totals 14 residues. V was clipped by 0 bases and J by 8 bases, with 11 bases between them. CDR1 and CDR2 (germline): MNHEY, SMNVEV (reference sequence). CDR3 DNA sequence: TGTGCCAGCAGTTTATCGGGGCCCGGCGAGCCCCAGCATTTT. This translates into CASSLSGPGEPQHF.

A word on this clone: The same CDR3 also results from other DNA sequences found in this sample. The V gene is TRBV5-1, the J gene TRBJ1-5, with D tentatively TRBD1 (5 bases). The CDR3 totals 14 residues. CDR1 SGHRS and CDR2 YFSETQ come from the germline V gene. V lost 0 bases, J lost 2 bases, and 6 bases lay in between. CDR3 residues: CASSLGGGNQPQHF. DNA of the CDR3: TGCGCCAGCAGCTTGGGGGGGGGCAATCAGCCCCAGCATTTT.

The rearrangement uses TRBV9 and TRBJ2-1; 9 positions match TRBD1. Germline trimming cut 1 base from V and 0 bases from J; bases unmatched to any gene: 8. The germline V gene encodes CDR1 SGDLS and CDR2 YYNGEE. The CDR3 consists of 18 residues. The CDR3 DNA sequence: TGTGCCAGCAGCGTATCCGGGACAGGGATGAGCTCCTACAATGAGCAGTTCTTC. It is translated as CASSVSGTGMSSYNEQFF. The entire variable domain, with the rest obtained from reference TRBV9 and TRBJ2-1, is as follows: DSGVTQTPKHLITATGQRVTLRCSPRSGDLSVYWYQQSLDQGLQFLIQYYNGEERAKGNILERFSAQQFPDLHSELNLSSLELGDSALYFCASSVSGTGMSSYNEQFFGPGTRLTVL.

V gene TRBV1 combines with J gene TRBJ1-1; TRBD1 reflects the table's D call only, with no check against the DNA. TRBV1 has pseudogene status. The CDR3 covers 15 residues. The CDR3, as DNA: TGCACCAGCAGCTCCTACTCCAGGGGAAGGACTGAAGCTTTCTTT. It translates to CTSSSYSRGRTEAFF.

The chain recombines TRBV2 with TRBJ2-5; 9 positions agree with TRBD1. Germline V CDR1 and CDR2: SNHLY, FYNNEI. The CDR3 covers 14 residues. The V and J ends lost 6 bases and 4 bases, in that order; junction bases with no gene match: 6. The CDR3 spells CASRMTGGLETQYF. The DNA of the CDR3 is TGTGCCAGCAGGATGACAGGGGGTTTAGAGACCCAGTACTTC.